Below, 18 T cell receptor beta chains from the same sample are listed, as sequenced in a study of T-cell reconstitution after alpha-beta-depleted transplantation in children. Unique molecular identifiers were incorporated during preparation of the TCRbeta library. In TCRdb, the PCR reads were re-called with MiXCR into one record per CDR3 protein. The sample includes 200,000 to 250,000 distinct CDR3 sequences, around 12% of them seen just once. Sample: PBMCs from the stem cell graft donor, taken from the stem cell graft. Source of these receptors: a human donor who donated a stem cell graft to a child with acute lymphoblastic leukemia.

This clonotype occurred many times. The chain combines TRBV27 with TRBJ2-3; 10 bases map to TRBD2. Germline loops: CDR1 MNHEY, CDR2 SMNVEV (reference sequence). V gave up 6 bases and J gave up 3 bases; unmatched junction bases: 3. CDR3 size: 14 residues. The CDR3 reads CASRSGRGTDTQYF. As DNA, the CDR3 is TGTGCCAGCAGGAGCGGGAGGGGTACAGATACGCAGTATTTT.

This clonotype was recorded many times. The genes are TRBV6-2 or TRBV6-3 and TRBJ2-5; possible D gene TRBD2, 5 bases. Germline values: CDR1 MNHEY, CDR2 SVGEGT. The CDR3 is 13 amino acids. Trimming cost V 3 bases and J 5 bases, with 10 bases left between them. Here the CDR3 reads CASSYEGLETQYF. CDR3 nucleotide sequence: TGTGCCAGCAGTTATGAGGGCTTGGAGACCCAGTACTTC.

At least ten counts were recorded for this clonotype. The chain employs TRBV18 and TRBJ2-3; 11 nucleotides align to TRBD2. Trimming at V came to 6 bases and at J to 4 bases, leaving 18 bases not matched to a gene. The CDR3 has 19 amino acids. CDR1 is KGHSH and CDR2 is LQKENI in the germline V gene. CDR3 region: CASSPLLAGGEEYSDTQYF. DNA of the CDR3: TGTGCCAGCTCCCCTTTGCTAGCGGGAGGAGAAGAGTACTCAGATACGCAGTATTTT.

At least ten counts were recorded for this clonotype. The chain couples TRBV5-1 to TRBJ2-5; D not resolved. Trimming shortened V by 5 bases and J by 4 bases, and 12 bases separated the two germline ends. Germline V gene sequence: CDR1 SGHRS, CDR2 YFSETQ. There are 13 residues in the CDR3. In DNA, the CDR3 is TGCGCCAGCAGGTTTGAAGCCCTAGAGACCCAGTACTTC. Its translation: CASRFEALETQYF.

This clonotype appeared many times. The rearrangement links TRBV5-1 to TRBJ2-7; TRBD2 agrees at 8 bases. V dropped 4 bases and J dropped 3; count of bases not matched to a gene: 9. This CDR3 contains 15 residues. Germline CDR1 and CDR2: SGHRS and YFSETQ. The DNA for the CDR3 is TGCGCCAGCAGCGTGGGACTAGGGGTTTTCTACGAGCAGTACTTC. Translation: CASSVGLGVFYEQYF. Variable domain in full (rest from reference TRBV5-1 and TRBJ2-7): KAGVTQTPRYLIKTRGQQVTLSCSPISGHRSVSWYQQTPGQGLQFLFEYFSETQRNKGNFPGRFSGRQFSNSRSEMNVSTLELGDSALYLCASSVGLGVFYEQYFGPGTRLTVT.

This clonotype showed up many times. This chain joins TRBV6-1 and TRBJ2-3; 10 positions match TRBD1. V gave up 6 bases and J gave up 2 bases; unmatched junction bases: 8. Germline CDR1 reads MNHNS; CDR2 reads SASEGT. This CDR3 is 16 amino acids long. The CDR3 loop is CASSRQGALHTDTQYF. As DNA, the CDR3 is TGTGCCAGCAGCCGACAGGGGGCCCTACACACAGATACGCAGTATTTT.

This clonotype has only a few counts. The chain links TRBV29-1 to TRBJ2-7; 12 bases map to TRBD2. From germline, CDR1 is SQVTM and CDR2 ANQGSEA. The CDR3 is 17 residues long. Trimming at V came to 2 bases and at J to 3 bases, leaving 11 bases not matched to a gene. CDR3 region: CSVESNPETSGSYEQYF. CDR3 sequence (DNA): TGCAGCGTTGAATCTAACCCCGAGACTAGCGGGAGCTACGAGCAGTACTTC.

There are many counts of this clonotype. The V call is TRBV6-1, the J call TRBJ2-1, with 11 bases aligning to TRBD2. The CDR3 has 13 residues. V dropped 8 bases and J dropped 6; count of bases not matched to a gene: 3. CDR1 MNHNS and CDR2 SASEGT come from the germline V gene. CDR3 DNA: TGTGCCAGCCGACTAGCGGGATTCAATGAGCAGTTCTTC. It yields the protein CASRLAGFNEQFF.

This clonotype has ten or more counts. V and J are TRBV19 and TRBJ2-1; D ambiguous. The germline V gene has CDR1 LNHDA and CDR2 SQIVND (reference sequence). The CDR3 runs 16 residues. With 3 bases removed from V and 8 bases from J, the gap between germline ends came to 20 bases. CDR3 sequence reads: CASSIVRLVKGDEQFF. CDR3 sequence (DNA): TGTGCCAGTAGTATCGTTCGGCTAGTTAAAGGCGATGAGCAGTTCTTC.

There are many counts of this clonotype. CDR3 coding DNA: TGTGCCAGCAGCTCCGGGCCGGTGACAGATACGCAGTATTTT. Protein product: CASSSGPVTDTQYF. This chain links TRBV11-3 with TRBJ2-3; no reliable D call. The CDR3 is 14 residues long. Germline V gives CDR1 SGHNT, CDR2 YENEEA. Trimming took off 4 bases at V and 3 bases at J, with 11 bases between the two ends.

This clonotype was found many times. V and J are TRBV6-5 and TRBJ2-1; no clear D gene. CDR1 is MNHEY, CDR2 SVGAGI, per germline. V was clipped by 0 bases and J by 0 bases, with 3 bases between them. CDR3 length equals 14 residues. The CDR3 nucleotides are TGTGCCAGCAGTTACTCGAACTCCTACAATGAGCAGTTCTTC. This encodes CASSYSNSYNEQFF.

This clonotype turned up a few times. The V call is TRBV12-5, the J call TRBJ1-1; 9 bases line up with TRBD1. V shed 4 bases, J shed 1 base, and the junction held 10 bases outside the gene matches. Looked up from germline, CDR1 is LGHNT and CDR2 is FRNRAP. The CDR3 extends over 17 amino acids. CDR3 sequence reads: CASGSDLDRGGNTEAFF. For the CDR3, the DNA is TGTGCTAGTGGTTCCGACCTGGACAGGGGCGGGAACACTGAAGCTTTCTTT.

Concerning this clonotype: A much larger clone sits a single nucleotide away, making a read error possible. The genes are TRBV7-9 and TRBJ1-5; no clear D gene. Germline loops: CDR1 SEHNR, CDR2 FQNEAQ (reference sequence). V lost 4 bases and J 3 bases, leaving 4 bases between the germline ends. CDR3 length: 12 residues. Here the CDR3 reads CASSWDNQPQHF. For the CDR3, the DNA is TGTGCCAGCAGCTGGGACAATCAGCCCCAGCATTTT.

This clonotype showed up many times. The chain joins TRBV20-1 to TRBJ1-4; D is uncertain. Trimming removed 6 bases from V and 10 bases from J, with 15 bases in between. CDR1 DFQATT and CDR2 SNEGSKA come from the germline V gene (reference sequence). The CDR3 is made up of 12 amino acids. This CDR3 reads CSAKVQTGKLFF. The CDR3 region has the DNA TGCAGTGCCAAGGTCCAAACGGGAAAACTGTTTTTT.

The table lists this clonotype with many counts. CDR3 region: CASFPRSGGVAGELFF. The CDR3, as DNA: TGTGCCAGCTTCCCGCGGTCCGGGGGGGTGGCCGGGGAGCTGTTTTTT. The chain carries TRBV12-3 or TRBV12-4 and TRBJ2-2; TRBD2 aligns across 8 bases. V lost 8 bases, J lost 6 bases, and 14 bases stayed unmatched. This CDR3 contains 16 residues.

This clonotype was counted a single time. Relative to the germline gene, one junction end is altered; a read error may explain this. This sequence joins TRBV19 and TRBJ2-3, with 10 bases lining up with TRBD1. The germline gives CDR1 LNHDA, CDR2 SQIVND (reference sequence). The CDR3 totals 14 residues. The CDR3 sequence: CASRQGAGGDTQYF. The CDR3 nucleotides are TGTGCCAGCAGACAGGGGGCTGGGGGAGATACGCAGTACTTT.

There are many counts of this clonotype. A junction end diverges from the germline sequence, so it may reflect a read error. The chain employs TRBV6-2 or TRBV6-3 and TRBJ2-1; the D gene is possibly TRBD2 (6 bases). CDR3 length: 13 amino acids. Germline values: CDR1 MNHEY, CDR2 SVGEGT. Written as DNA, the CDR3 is TGTGCCAGCAGTTATCAGCCGGGGACTTTCCCCGTCTTC. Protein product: CASSYQPGTFPVF.

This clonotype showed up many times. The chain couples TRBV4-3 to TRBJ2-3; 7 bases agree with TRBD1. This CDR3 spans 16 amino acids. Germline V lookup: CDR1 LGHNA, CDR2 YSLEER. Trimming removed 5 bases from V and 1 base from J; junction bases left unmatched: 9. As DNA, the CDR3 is TGCGCCAGCAGCGCCGGGGCAGGGGGTCGCACAGATACGCAGTATTTT. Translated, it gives CASSAGAGGRTDTQYF.